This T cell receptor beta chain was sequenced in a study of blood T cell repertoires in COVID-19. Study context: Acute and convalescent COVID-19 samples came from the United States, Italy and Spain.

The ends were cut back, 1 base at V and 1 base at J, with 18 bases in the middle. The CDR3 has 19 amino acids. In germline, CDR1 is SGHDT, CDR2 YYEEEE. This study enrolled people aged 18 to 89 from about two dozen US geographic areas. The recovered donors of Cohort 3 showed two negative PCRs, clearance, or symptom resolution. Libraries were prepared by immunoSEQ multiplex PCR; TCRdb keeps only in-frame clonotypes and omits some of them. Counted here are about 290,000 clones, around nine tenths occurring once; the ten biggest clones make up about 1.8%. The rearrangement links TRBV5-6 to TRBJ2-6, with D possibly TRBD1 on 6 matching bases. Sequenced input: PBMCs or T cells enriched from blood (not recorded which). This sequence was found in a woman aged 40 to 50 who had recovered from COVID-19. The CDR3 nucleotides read TGTGCCAGCAGCTTGCTACAGGGAAACTTTCTTTCTGGGGCCAACGTCCTGACTTTC. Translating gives CASSLLQGNFLSGANVLTF.